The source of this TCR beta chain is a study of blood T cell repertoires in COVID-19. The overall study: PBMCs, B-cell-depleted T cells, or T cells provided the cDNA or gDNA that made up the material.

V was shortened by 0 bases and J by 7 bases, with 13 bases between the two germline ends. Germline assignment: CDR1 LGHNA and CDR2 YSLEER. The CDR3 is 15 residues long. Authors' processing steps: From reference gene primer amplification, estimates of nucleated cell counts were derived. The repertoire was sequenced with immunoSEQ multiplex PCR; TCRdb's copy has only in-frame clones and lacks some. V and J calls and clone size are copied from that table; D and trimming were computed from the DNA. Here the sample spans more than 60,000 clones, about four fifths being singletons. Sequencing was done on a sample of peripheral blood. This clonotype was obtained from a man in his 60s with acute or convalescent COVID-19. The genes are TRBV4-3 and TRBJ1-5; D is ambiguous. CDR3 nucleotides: TGCGCCAGCAGCCAAGAGTGGGAGGTCCGGCAGCCCCAGCATTTT. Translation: CASSQEWEVRQPQHF.